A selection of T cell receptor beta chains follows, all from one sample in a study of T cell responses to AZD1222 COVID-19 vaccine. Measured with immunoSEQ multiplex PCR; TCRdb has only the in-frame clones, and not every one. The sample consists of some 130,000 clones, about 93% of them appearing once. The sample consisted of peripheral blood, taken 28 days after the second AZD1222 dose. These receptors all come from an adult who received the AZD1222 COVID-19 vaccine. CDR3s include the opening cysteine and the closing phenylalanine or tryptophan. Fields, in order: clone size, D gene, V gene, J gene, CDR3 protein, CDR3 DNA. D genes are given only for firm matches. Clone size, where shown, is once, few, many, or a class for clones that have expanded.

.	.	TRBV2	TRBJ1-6	CASSWDLTAGSPLHF	TGTGCCAGCAGTTGGGACCTCACTGCCGGTTCACCCCTCCACTTT
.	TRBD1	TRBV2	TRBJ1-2	CASRGQANYGYTF	TGTGCCAGCAGGGGACAGGCCAACTATGGCTACACCTTC
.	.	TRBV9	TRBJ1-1	CASSPRVGMNTEAFF	TGTGCCAGCAGCCCACGGGTGGGGATGAACACTGAAGCTTTCTTT
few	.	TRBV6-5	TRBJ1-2	CASSPGSGYGYTF	TGTGCCAGCAGCCCAGGGTCGGGCTATGGCTACACCTTC
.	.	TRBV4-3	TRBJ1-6	CASSQDEGRGSSPLHF	TGCGCCAGCAGCCAAGACGAAGGCAGGGGTAGTTCACCCCTCCACTTT
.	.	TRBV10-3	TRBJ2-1	CAIRTGGAPNEQFF	TGTGCCATCAGGACGGGGGGCGCCCCTAATGAGCAGTTCTTC
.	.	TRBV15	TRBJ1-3	CATSGHFGNTIYF	TGTGCCACCAGCGGCCATTTTGGAAACACCATATATTTT
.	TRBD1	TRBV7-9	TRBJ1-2	CASSFPQDREDGYTF	TGTGCCAGCAGCTTTCCCCAAGACAGGGAGGACGGCTACACCTTC
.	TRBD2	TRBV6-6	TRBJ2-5	CASSPSRGGGETQYF	TGTGCCAGCAGCCCCTCCCGGGGGGGCGGGGAGACCCAGTACTTC
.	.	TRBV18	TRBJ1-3	CASSPLRVKTLSGNTIYF	TGTGCCAGCTCACCACTCCGGGTTAAAACTCTCTCTGGAAACACCATATATTTT
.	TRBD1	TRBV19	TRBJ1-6	CASSAETGLNSPLHF	TGTGCCAGTAGTGCGGAGACAGGGTTGAATTCACCCCTCCACTTT
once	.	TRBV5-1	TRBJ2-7	CASSLAGLSEQYF	TGCGCCAGCAGCTTGGCGGGCCTATCTGAGCAGTACTTC
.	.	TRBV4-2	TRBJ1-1	CASSRGLGANTEAFF	TGTGCCAGCAGCCGAGGGTTGGGGGCAAACACTGAAGCTTTCTTT
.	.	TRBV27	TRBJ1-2	CASSHDSLYGYTF	TGTGCCAGCAGTCACGACAGTCTCTATGGCTACACCTTC
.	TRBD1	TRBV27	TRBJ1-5	CASRTTGTGINQPQHF	TGTGCCAGCCGGACGACCGGGACAGGGATCAATCAGCCCCAGCATTTT
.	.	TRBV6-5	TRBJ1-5	CASSYTRNQPQHF	TGTGCCAGCAGTTACACACGCAATCAGCCCCAGCATTTT
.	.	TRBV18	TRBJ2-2	CASSQSSSANTGELFF	TGTGCCAGCTCCCAGAGTTCGTCCGCGAACACCGGGGAGCTGTTTTTT
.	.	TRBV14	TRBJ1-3	CASSQTAGNTIYF	TGTGCCAGCAGCCAAACGGCGGGAAACACCATATATTTT
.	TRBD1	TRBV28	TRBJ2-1	CASNQGQGFSSEQFF	TGTGCCAGCAATCAAGGACAGGGGTTCTCCAGCGAGCAGTTCTTC
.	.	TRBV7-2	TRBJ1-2	CASSLVGANYGYTF	TGTGCCAGCAGCTTAGTAGGGGCCAACTATGGCTACACCTTC
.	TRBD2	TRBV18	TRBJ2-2	CASSPQRGGPRSGELFF	TGTGCCAGCTCCCCCCAGCGGGGGGGGCCACGGTCCGGGGAGCTGTTTTTT
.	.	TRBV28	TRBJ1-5	CASSSLSRQPQHF	TGTGCCAGCAGTTCCCTCTCCCGGCAGCCCCAGCATTTT
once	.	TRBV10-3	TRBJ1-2	CAISELGQFYYGYTF	TGTGCCATCAGTGAGTTGGGGCAGTTTTACTATGGCTACACCTTC
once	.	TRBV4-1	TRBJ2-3	CASSQDAWPTAGGYTQYF	TGCGCCAGCAGCCAAGATGCCTGGCCCACCGCTGGAGGTTATACGCAGTATTTT
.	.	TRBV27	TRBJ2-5	CASSFTGGETQYF	TGTGCCAGCAGTTTTACAGGTGGGGAGACCCAGTACTTC
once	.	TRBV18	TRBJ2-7	CASSPPAKGKEEYEQYF	TGTGCCAGCTCACCACCGGCTAAAGGGAAGGAGGAGTACGAGCAGTACTTC
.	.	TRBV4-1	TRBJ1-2	CASSQQGIDHGYTF	TGCGCCAGCAGCCAACAGGGGATCGACCATGGCTACACCTTC
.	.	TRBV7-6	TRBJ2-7	CASSLSHLGAYEQYF	TGTGCCAGCAGCTTATCCCACCTCGGGGCCTACGAGCAGTACTTC
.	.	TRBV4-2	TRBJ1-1	CASSQERGTTGAEAFF	TGTGCCAGCAGCCAAGAGAGGGGGACGACAGGCGCTGAAGCTTTCTTT
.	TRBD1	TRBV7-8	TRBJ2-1	CASSLGQGAGNEQFF	TGTGCCAGCAGCTTAGGACAGGGGGCTGGCAATGAGCAGTTCTTC
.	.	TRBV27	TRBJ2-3	CASSLSPGGTDTQYF	TGTGCCAGCAGTTTATCCCCCGGGGGCACAGATACGCAGTATTTT
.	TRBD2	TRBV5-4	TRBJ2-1	CASSPREAGVYNEQFF	TGTGCCAGCAGCCCCCGGGAAGCGGGGGTTTACAATGAGCAGTTCTTC
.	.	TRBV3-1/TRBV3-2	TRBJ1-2	CASSQLTRDAYGYTF	TGTGCCAGCAGCCAATTGACCCGGGACGCCTATGGCTACACCTTC
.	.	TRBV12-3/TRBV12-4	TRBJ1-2	CASSIAQNYGYTF	TGTGCCAGCAGTATCGCCCAGAACTATGGCTACACCTTC
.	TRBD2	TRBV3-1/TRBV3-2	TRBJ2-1	CASMGGGASYNEQFF	TGTGCCAGCATGGGCGGGGGGGCTTCCTACAATGAGCAGTTCTTC
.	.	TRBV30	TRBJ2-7	CALNRDGTYEQYF	TGTGCCTTAAACCGGGACGGAACCTACGAGCAGTACTTC
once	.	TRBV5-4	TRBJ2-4	CASSTDPRVRAKNIQYF	TGTGCCAGCAGCACGGACCCCCGGGTGCGAGCCAAAAACATTCAGTACTTC
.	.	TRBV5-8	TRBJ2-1	CASSLRPGEQFF	TGTGCCAGCAGCTTGCGGCCCGGTGAGCAGTTCTTC
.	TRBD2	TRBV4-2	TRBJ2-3	CASSQGLAGGSTDTQYF	TGTGCCAGCAGCCAAGGGCTAGCGGGGGGTAGCACAGATACGCAGTATTTT
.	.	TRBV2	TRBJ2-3	CASRGVTDTQYF	TGTGCCAGCAGGGGGGTCACAGATACGCAGTATTTT
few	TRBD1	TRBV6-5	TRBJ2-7	CASPGQGAVEQYF	TGTGCCAGCCCGGGACAGGGGGCTGTCGAGCAGTACTTC
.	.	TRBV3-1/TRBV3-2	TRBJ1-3	CASSQVSRGASRNTIYF	TGTGCCAGCAGCCAAGTAAGTCGGGGCGCGTCTAGAAACACCATATATTTT
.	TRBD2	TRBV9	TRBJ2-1	CASSVRRGGPPGEQFF	TGTGCCAGCAGCGTACGGCGCGGGGGGCCACCCGGTGAGCAGTTCTTC
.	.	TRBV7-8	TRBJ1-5	CASSLAGFNQPQHF	TGTGCCAGCAGCTTAGCAGGGTTTAATCAGCCCCAGCATTTT